The 2 T cell receptor beta chains presented below share a single source sample, sequenced in a study of shared clonotypes between healthy human individuals. The naive CD8 fraction comprised CD45RO-negative cells positively selected for CCR7 and excluded terminally differentiated effector memory CD45RA+ cells. The method was immunoSEQ multiplex PCR; TCRdb's version includes in-frame clones alone and lacks a portion of them. The data contain approximately 2,000,000 clones, roughly 95% of them singletons. The sequencing input was naive CD8+ T cells from PBMCs. These receptors came from a man aged 18 to 30 in good health. Some clones in this sample may be carry-over from other donors' samples.

This clone was detected only once. V and J are TRBV4-3 and TRBJ2-7; D call uncertain. There are 14 residues in the CDR3. Germline CDR1 reads LGHNA; CDR2 reads YSLEER. Trimming stripped 2 bases from V and 5 bases from J, with 13 bases between. The CDR3 DNA follows: TGCGCCAGCAGCCAATCGAGACATTCTGACGAGCAGTACTTC. Encoded protein: CASSQSRHSDEQYF.

This sequence joins TRBV7-8 and TRBJ2-1; D assignment may be TRBD1 or TRBD2 (5 bases each). Germline V gene sequence: CDR1 SGHVS, CDR2 FQNEAQ. Trimming stripped 5 bases from V and 5 bases from J, with 13 bases between. This CDR3 contains 14 residues. This CDR3 is CASSQGTPDNEQFF. The CDR3, as DNA: TGTGCCAGCAGCCAAGGGACGCCCGACAATGAGCAGTTCTTC.